This T cell receptor (beta chain) was retrieved from a study of blood T cell repertoires in COVID-19. The CDR3 covers 12 residues. V dropped 4 bases and J dropped 7 bases, with 11 bases sitting between them. Per the germline V gene, CDR1 is SGHRS and CDR2 is YFSETQ. This table comes from immunoSEQ multiplex PCR, and its TCRdb copy is limited to in-frame clones, with some not included. There are about 200,000 clones in the sample; about four fifths occur only once, and under 10% lies in the top ten. The specimen was peripheral blood. V gene TRBV5-1 combines with J gene TRBJ1-1; a possible D gene is TRBD1 (5 bases). This clonotype originated in a woman older than 75 with COVID-19, enrolled during active disease. The CDR3 here is CASSPDGGEAFF. The CDR3 region has the DNA TGCGCCAGCAGCCCGGACGGGGGTGAAGCTTTCTTT.